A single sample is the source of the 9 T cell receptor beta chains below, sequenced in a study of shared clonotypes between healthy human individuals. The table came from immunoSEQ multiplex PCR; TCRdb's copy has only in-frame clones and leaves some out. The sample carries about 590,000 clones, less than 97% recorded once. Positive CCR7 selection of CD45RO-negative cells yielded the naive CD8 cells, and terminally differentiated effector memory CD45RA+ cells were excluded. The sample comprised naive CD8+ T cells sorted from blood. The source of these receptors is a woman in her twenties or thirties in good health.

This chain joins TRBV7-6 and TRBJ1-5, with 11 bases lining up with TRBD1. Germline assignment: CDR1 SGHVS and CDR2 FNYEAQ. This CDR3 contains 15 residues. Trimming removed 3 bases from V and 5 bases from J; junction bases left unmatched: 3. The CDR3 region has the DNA TGTGCCAGCAGCTTGGGACAGGGGGAGGATCAGCCCCAGCATTTT. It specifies CASSLGQGEDQPQHF. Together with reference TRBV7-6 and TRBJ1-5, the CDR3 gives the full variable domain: GAGVSQSPRYKVTKRGQDVALRCDPISGHVSLYWYRQALGQGPEFLTYFNYEAQQDKSGLPNDRFSAERPEGSISTLTIQRTEQRDSAMYRCASSLGQGEDQPQHFGDGTRLSIL.

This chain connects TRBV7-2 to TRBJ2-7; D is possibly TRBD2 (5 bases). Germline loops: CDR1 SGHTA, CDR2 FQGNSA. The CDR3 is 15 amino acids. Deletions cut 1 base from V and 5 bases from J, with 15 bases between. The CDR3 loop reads CASSLVRRAADEQYF. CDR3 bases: TGTGCCAGCAGCTTAGTTCGGCGGGCGGCGGACGAGCAGTACTTC.

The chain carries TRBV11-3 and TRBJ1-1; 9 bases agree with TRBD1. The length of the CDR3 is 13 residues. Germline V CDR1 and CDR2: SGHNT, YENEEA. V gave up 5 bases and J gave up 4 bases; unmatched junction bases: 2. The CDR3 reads CASSLTGGTEAFF. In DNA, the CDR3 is TGTGCCAGCAGCCTGACAGGGGGCACTGAAGCTTTCTTT.

This CDR3 is CASSSKGKAMGDEQFF. The DNA for the CDR3 is TGTGCCAGCAGCTCCAAAGGCAAGGCGATGGGTGATGAGCAGTTCTTC. The chain is built from TRBV5-5 and TRBJ2-1; D unresolved. Germline V lookup: CDR1 SGHKS, CDR2 YYEKEE (reference sequence). Trimming shortened V by 3 bases and J by 8 bases, and 21 bases separated the two germline ends. The CDR3 contains 16 residues. Drawing the rest from reference TRBV5-5 and TRBJ2-1, the complete variable domain is DAGVTQSPTHLIKTRGQQVTLRCSPISGHKSVSWYQQVLGQGPQFIFQYYEKEERGRGNFPDRFSARQFPNYSSELNVNALLLGDSALYLCASSSKGKAMGDEQFFGPGTRLTVL.

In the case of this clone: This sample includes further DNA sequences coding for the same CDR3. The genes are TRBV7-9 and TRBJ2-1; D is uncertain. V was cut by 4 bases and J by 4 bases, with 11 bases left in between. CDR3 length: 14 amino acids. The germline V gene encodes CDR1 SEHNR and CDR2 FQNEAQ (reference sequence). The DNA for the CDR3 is TGTGCCAGCAGCTCCCCCTCCTCTTACAATGAGCAGTTCTTC. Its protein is CASSSPSSYNEQFF.

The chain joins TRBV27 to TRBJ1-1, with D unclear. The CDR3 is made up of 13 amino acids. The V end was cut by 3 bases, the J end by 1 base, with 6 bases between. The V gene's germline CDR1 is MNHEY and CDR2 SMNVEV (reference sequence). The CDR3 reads CASSFWGNTEAFF. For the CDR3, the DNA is TGTGCCAGCAGTTTTTGGGGGAACACTGAAGCTTTCTTT.

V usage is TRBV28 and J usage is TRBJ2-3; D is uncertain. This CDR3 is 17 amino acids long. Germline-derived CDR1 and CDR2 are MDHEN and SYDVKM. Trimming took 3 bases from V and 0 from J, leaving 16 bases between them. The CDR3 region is CASSFQRLAASTDTQYF. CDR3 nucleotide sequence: TGTGCCAGCAGTTTCCAGAGGCTGGCGGCTAGCACAGATACGCAGTATTTT.

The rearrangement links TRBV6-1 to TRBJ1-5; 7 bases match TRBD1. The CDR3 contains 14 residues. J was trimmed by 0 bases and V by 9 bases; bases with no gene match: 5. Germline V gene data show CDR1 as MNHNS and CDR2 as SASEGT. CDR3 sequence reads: CASSNRGSNQPQHF. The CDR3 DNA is TGTGCCAGTTCCAACAGGGGTAGCAATCAGCCCCAGCATTTT.

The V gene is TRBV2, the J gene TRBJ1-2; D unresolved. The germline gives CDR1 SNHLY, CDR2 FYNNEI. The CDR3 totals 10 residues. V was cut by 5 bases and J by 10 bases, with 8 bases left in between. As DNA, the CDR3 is TGTGCCAGCAGTAGGTTGGACTACACCTTC. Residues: CASSRLDYTF.